This T cell receptor (beta chain) was sequenced during a study of cytomegalovirus exposure and HLA in healthy donors. As for the study in general: Earlier results showed roughly 120 million unique TCR beta sequences derived from about 179 million T cells. Within an early data release were about 85 million unique TCRs drawn from HLA-typed donors.

The CDR3 has 12 amino acids. V lost 4 bases and J 4 bases, leaving 7 bases between the germline ends. Looked up from germline, CDR1 is SQVTM and CDR2 is ANQGSEA. The sample holds one count of this clone. All donors participated as healthy donors of bone marrow. This PCR relied on a set of 60 Vbeta primers and 13 Jbeta primers. As handled by the study authors: Later, an analysis found tens of millions of unique TCR beta chains, and about 10 million of these were shared. This table comes from immunoSEQ multiplex PCR, and its TCRdb copy is limited to in-frame clones, with some not included. The DNA was the basis for D and trimming; V, J and clone size are from that table. The sample has approximately 150,000 clones, under 80% seen once.

This chain links TRBV29-1 with TRBJ2-2; D uncertain. The sample taken for sequencing was PBMCs. This clonotype was obtained from a man in his forties or fifties in good health and CMV-seronegative. The CDR3 DNA follows: TGCAGCGTTGGACATCTCACCGGGGAGCTGTTTTTT. Amino acid sequence: CSVGHLTGELFF.